Included here is one TCR beta chain sequence, with context. Antigen: not known. Only in-frame clones appear in the TCRdb table, and some are missing; sequencing was by immunoSEQ multiplex PCR. Among about 240,000 clones listed, approximately 83% were seen once. The sample comes from a study of cytomegalovirus exposure and HLA in healthy donors. Study outcomes and limitations: Cytomegalovirus-associated TCR beta chains were listed, numbering some 180.

The donors were part of the validation cohort, which consisted of under 150 subjects and was separate from the first cohort of around 620 subjects. Per the germline V gene, CDR1 is SNHLY and CDR2 is FYNNEI. The V and J ends lost 4 bases and 4 bases, in that order; junction bases with no gene match: 6. The CDR3 consists of 15 residues. Sample: PBMCs. The chain has TRBV2 and TRBJ2-5, with TRBD1 matching over 10 bases. This clonotype was sampled from a woman in her twenties or thirties in good health and CMV-seropositive. The DNA of the CDR3 is TGTGCCAGCAGTGTCTGGACAGGGGGTATAGAGACCCAGTACTTC. It is translated as CASSVWTGGIETQYF.